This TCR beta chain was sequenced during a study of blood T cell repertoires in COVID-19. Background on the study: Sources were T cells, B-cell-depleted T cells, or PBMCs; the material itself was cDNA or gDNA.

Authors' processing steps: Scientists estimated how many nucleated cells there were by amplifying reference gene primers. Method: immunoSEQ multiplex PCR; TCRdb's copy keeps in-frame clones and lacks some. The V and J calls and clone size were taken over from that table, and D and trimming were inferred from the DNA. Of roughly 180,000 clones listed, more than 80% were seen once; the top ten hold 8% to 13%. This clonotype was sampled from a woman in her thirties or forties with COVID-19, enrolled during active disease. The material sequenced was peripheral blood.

CDR3 DNA: TGTGCCAGCAGCGCCGGGGAGAGTTTACTTACAGATACGCAGTATTTT. As protein: CASSAGESLLTDTQYF. The chain joins TRBV5-4 to TRBJ2-3; D possibly corresponds to TRBD2 (5 bases). The germline V gene encodes CDR1 SGHNT and CDR2 YYREEE (reference sequence). Deletions cut 4 bases from V and 3 bases from J, with 18 bases between. This CDR3 contains 16 residues.